The rows below give T cell receptor beta chains drawn from one sample of a study of blood T cell repertoires in COVID-19. Sequencing used immunoSEQ multiplex PCR; TCRdb keeps in-frame clones, though not all of them. The table shows 130,000 or so clones, with approximately 90% occurring only once. Sequencing was done on a sample of peripheral blood. The receptors were gathered from a man aged 50-60 years with acute or convalescent COVID-19. The conserved cysteine and the conserved F or W are not part of the CDR3 here.

j_gene: TRBJ2-3
v_gene: TRBV19
CDR3aa: ASKTLTAGTDTQY

j_gene: TRBJ1-4
v_gene: TRBV6-5
CDR3aa: ASSYDRTSNEKLF

j_gene: TRBJ1-5
v_gene: TRBV6-6
CDR3aa: ASRPVQGGSNQPQH

j_gene: TRBJ1-2
v_gene: TRBV5-6
CDR3aa: ASSYTTQGQKGYT

j_gene: TRBJ2-1
v_gene: TRBV6-1
CDR3aa: ASSELGGNEQF

j_gene: TRBJ1-2
v_gene: TRBV5-1
CDR3aa: ASSPGQGTYGYT

j_gene: TRBJ1-2
v_gene: TRBV5-6
CDR3aa: ASSPASVGYGYT

j_gene: TRBJ2-1
v_gene: TRBV5-1
CDR3aa: ASSLQGFSSYNEQF

j_gene: TRBJ1-3
v_gene: TRBV7-8
CDR3aa: ASSLAMGATGNTIY

j_gene: TRBJ1-1
v_gene: TRBV27
CDR3aa: ASSTAPGDGRPGAF

j_gene: TRBJ1-1
v_gene: TRBV27
CDR3aa: ATINWGRGDTEAF

j_gene: TRBJ1-5
v_gene: TRBV5-1
CDR3aa: ASSEGVENQPQH

j_gene: TRBJ1-1
v_gene: TRBV10-3
CDR3aa: AISSGYRGPEAF

j_gene: TRBJ2-2
v_gene: TRBV10-1
CDR3aa: ASSEDLAGTGELF

j_gene: TRBJ1-1
v_gene: TRBV6-5
CDR3aa: ASSFPGVNTEAF

j_gene: TRBJ1-1
v_gene: TRBV2
CDR3aa: AGRTRAENTEAF

j_gene: TRBJ1-2
v_gene: TRBV5-4
CDR3aa: ASSSRDTQGYT

j_gene: TRBJ1-1
v_gene: TRBV29-1
CDR3aa: SVEEGLNTEAF

j_gene: TRBJ2-5
v_gene: TRBV3-1/TRBV3-2
CDR3aa: ASSQLLAGMGGTQY

j_gene: TRBJ2-6
v_gene: TRBV4-1
CDR3aa: ASSQGYVQGRDGANVLT

j_gene: TRBJ1-5
v_gene: TRBV28
CDR3aa: ASSLSFRVSPRNFNQPQH

j_gene: TRBJ2-2
v_gene: TRBV7-2
CDR3aa: ASSLNRGLSGELF

j_gene: TRBJ1-2
v_gene: TRBV6-5
CDR3aa: ASSLDRNYGYT

j_gene: TRBJ1-4
v_gene: TRBV11-2
CDR3aa: ASSQGQGDYKLF

j_gene: TRBJ1-2
v_gene: TRBV6-5
CDR3aa: ASSYSTRTGYGYT

j_gene: TRBJ1-2
v_gene: TRBV11-2
CDR3aa: ASSLGGQGIGYGYT

j_gene: TRBJ2-1
v_gene: TRBV5-4
CDR3aa: ASSLWLAGTYNEQF

j_gene: TRBJ1-4
v_gene: TRBV2
CDR3aa: ASNTVGARGEKLF

j_gene: TRBJ2-1
v_gene: TRBV6-6
CDR3aa: ASSYSDEQF

j_gene: TRBJ1-1
v_gene: TRBV3-1/TRBV3-2
CDR3aa: ASSQTSEAF

j_gene: TRBJ2-7
v_gene: TRBV5-1
CDR3aa: ASSAAGQHYEQY